A single sample gave rise to the 9 T cell receptor beta chains below, sequenced in a study of blood T cell repertoires in COVID-19 (dated by TCRdb to the early 2020s). Library generation was performed with the immunoSEQ multiplex PCR assay. In TCRdb, the immuneACCESS table is reduced to in-frame sequences with V and J assigned. These tables do not hold every clone; where another copy was compared, an unresolved V gene accounts for under half, and the others remain unexplained. Recorded for this sample are about 170,000 clones; less than 85% of them occurred a single time. The top ten clonotypes cover around 7% of the sample. Sequencing used peripheral blood. The receptors stem from a woman in her 40s with COVID-19, enrolled during active disease.

The chain couples TRBV18 to TRBJ2-2; unclear D gene. Germline V gene sequence: CDR1 KGHSH, CDR2 LQKENI. This CDR3 has 12 residues. Trimming pared 3 bases from V and 8 bases from J, leaving 7 bases between. This CDR3 is CASSPRVGELFF. The DNA of the CDR3 is TGTGCCAGCTCACCGAGAGTTGGGGAGCTGTTTTTT.

A word on this clone: A junction boundary mismatches the germline segment, possibly from a read error. This rearrangement joins TRBV5-4 to TRBJ2-4; 13 bases line up with TRBD2. Germline-derived CDR1 and CDR2 are SGHNT and YYREEE (reference sequence). The CDR3 loop spans 12 amino acids. The CDR3 protein is CASSITSGRASF. In DNA form, the CDR3 reads TGTGCCAGCAGCATAACTAGCGGGAGGGCCTCTTTC. The whole variable domain, remainder taken from reference TRBV5-4 and TRBJ2-4, is ETGVTQSPTHLIKTRGQQVTLRCSSQSGHNTVSWYQQALGQGPQFIFQYYREEENGRGNFPPRFSGLQFPNYSSELNVNALELDDSALYLCASSITSGRASFGAGTRLSVL.

This chain connects TRBV9 to TRBJ2-2; D possibly corresponds to TRBD2 (6 bases). The V gene lost 5 bases and the J gene lost 2 bases, with 13 bases spanning the gap. CDR1 and CDR2 (germline): SGDLS, YYNGEE. CDR3 length: 15 amino acids. The CDR3 DNA reads as TGTGCCAGCAGTTTGGCGGGGCGAAACACCGGGGAGCTGTTTTTT. Translation: CASSLAGRNTGELFF.

The gene calls are TRBV15 and TRBJ2-5; the D is unclear. V was trimmed by 3 bases and J by 4 bases, leaving 9 bases between them. The CDR3 spans 13 residues. Germline V gene lookup returns CDR1 LNHNV and CDR2 YYDKDF (reference sequence). CDR3: CATSRSGGETQYF. CDR3 DNA sequence: TGTGCCACCAGCAGGAGTGGTGGAGAGACCCAGTACTTC.

The chain uses TRBV19 and TRBJ1-1; 9 bases line up with TRBD1. CDR1 and CDR2 (germline): LNHDA, SQIVND (reference sequence). The CDR3 covers 13 residues. J lost 6 bases, V lost 3 bases, and 2 bases had no gene match. Written as DNA, the CDR3 is TGTGCCAGTAGTATCACAGGGGGCGCTGAAGCTTTCTTT. This codes for CASSITGGAEAFF. The whole variable domain, remainder taken from reference TRBV19 and TRBJ1-1, is DGGITQSPKYLFRKEGQNVTLSCEQNLNHDAMYWYRQDPGQGLRLIYYSQIVNDFQKGDIAEGYSVSREKKESFPLTVTSAQKNPTAFYLCASSITGGAEAFFGQGTRLTVV.

This chain uses TRBV7-9 with TRBJ1-1, with D uncertain. Looked up from germline, CDR1 is SEHNR and CDR2 is FQNEAQ (reference sequence). The CDR3 covers 14 residues. Between the trimmed V and J ends, which lost 1 base and 0 bases, there was a span of 6 bases. The DNA for the CDR3 is TGTGCCAGCAGCTTAGGACTGATGAACACTGAAGCTTTCTTT. Translation: CASSLGLMNTEAFF.

The chain carries TRBV9 and TRBJ2-5, with 12 bases lining up with TRBD2. The CDR3 contains 14 residues. V dropped 3 bases and J dropped 3; count of bases not matched to a gene: 0. CDR1 is SGDLS and CDR2 is YYNGEE in the germline V gene. The CDR3 region is CASSGTSGEETQYF. The CDR3 DNA follows: TGTGCCAGCAGCGGGACTAGCGGGGAAGAGACCCAGTACTTC.

J is TRBJ1-3 and V is TRBV6-1; the D gene is possibly TRBD1 (6 bases). Germline lookup yields CDR1 MNHNS and CDR2 SASEGT. V lost 1 base, J lost 2 bases, and 12 bases lay in between. CDR3 length: 16 residues. The CDR3 region is CASSEVRGITGNTIYF. In DNA form, the CDR3 reads TGTGCCAGCAGTGAAGTGAGGGGGATCACTGGAAACACCATATATTTT.

This sequence joins TRBV6-6 and TRBJ1-5; 7 bases are shared with TRBD1. There are 15 residues in the CDR3. CDR1 and CDR2 (germline): MNHNY, SVGAGI (reference sequence). V gave up 6 bases and J gave up 0 bases; unmatched junction bases: 5. The CDR3 region is CASRTRDSSNQPQHF. Written as DNA, the CDR3 is TGTGCCAGCAGGACTAGGGACAGTAGCAATCAGCCCCAGCATTTT.